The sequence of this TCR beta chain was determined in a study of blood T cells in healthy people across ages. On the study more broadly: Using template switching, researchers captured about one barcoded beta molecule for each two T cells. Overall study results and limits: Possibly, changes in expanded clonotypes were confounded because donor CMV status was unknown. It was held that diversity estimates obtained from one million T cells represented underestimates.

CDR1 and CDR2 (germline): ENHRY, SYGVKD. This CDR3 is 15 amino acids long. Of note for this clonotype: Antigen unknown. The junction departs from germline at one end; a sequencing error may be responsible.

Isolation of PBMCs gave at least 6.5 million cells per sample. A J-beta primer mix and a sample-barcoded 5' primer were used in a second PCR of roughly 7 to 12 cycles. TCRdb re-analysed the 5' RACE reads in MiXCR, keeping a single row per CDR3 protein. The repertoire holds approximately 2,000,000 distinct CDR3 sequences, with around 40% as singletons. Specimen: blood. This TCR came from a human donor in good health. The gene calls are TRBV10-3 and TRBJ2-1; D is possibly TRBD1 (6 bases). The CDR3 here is CAISEPTQGSAERFF. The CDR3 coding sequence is TGTGCCATCAGTGAGCCTACACAGGGCTCGGCTGAGCGGTTCTTC.